These T cell receptor beta chains were read from a single sample in a study of blood T cell repertoires in COVID-19. Assay: immunoSEQ multiplex PCR; the TCRdb copy retains only in-frame clones and omits some. The data contain about 300,000 clones, approximately 85% of them singletons. The sequenced sample was PBMCs or T cells enriched from blood (not recorded which). These receptor sequences come from a man aged 25-45 years who had recovered from COVID-19. The CDR3 runs from the conserved cysteine through the conserved F or W. The D gene is left open where the match is weak. Clone size is not always given. Where it is, it says once, few, many or a class for expanded clones.

J	D	size	V	CDR3	DNA
TRBJ1-2	TRBD1	-	TRBV12-5	CASGPTGSRGYTF	TGTGCTAGTGGACCGACAGGGTCTCGTGGCTACACCTTC
TRBJ1-5	TRBD1	-	TRBV29-1	CSVDTGGNQPQHF	TGCAGCGTTGACACAGGGGGCAATCAGCCCCAGCATTTT
TRBJ2-7	-	-	TRBV10-2	CASRERAGRPEQGAYEQYF	TGCGCCAGCAGGGAGCGGGCCGGACGTCCTGAGCAGGGGGCCTACGAGCAGTACTTC
TRBJ2-7	TRBD2	-	TRBV6-2/TRBV6-3	CASSSKRGAFYEQYF	TGTGCCAGCAGCTCCAAGCGGGGGGCTTTCTACGAGCAGTACTTC
TRBJ1-2	TRBD1	-	TRBV15	CATIPTYEQGFDGYTF	TGTGCCACCATTCCAACCTACGAACAGGGGTTCGATGGCTACACCTTC
TRBJ2-7	-	-	TRBV20-1	CSASTDRDFEQYF	TGCAGTGCTAGTACCGACCGGGACTTTGAGCAGTACTTC
TRBJ1-4	TRBD1	-	TRBV6-5	CASSNDRGPNEKLFF	TGTGCCAGCAGTAACGATAGGGGGCCTAATGAAAAACTGTTTTTT
TRBJ1-3	-	-	TRBV19	CASSIGQPSSGNTIYF	TGTGCCAGTAGTATAGGACAGCCATCCTCTGGAAACACCATATATTTT
TRBJ2-7	-	once	TRBV11-1	CASNPDSSYEQYF	TGTGCCAGCAATCCTGACAGCTCCTACGAGCAGTACTTC
TRBJ2-7	-	-	TRBV7-2	CASSFPPLYEQYF	TGTGCCAGCAGCTTCCCCCCCCTCTACGAGCAGTACTTC
TRBJ1-5	-	-	TRBV5-6	CASSSRRRGNQPQHF	TGTGCCAGCAGTTCACGCCGCCGGGGCAATCAGCCCCAGCATTTT
TRBJ1-6	-	-	TRBV5-3	CPWGVDNSPLHF	TGTCCCTGGGGGGTAGACAATTCACCCCTCCACTTT
TRBJ2-3	-	-	TRBV11-2	CASSLDRSLLSSDTQYF	TGTGCCAGCAGCTTAGATAGGAGTTTGTTAAGCTCAGATACGCAGTATTTT
TRBJ2-7	TRBD1	few	TRBV6-6	CASSYSATGSEQYF	TGTGCCAGCAGTTACTCAGCGACAGGGAGCGAGCAGTACTTC
TRBJ2-1	-	-	TRBV7-3	CASSDPDRTYNEQFF	TGTGCCAGCAGCGACCCTGACAGAACCTACAATGAGCAGTTCTTC
TRBJ2-1	TRBD2	-	TRBV7-6	CASSTRTSSEQFF	TGTGCCAGCAGCACCCGGACTAGTAGTGAGCAGTTCTTC
TRBJ2-1	TRBD1	once	TRBV27	CASRWDRGFYNEQFF	TGTGCCAGCAGGTGGGACAGGGGGTTTTACAATGAGCAGTTCTTC
TRBJ2-7	TRBD1	-	TRBV15	CATSRLNRGSSYEQYF	TGTGCCACCAGCAGACTTAACAGGGGGAGCTCCTACGAGCAGTACTTC